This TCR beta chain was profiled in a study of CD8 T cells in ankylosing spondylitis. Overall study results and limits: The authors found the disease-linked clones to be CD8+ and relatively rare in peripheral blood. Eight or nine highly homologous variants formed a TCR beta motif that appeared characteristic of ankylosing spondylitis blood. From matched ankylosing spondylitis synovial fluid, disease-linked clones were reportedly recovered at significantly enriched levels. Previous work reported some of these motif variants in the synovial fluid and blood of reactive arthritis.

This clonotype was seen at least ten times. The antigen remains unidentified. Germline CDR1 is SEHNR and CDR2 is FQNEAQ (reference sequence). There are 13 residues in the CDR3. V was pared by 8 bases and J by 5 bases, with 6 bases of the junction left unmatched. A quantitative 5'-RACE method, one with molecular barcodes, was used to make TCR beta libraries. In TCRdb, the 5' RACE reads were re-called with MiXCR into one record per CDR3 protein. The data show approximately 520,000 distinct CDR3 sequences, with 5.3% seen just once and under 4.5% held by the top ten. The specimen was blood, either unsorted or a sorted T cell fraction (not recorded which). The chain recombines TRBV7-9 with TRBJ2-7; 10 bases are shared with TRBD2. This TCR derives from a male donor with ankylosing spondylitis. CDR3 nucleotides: TGTGCCAGCCAGGGACTAGCGACCCACGAGCAGTACTTC. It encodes CASQGLATHEQYF.